The next 12 T cell receptor beta chains were all read from a single sample in a study of early T cells in non-severe SARS-CoV-2 infection. TCRdb itself ran the 5' RACE reads through MiXCR, one entry per CDR3 protein. Among about 48,000 distinct CDR3 sequences listed, about 5.6% were seen once. Sequencing was performed on whole blood. The receptors were sampled from an adult who was a healthcare worker with PCR-confirmed SARS-CoV-2 infection or an uninfected control (not recorded which).

The chain has TRBV2 and TRBJ2-7; 9 nucleotides line up with TRBD1. Trimming removed 5 bases from V and 6 bases from J; junction bases left unmatched: 8. CDR3 length equals 14 residues. Germline lookup yields CDR1 SNHLY and CDR2 FYNNEI. The CDR3 spells CASSPGQGLGEQYF. CDR3 sequence (DNA): TGTGCCAGCAGTCCGGGACAGGGACTGGGCGAGCAGTACTTC.

This clonotype was observed at least ten times. The rearrangement links TRBV27 to TRBJ2-1; TRBD2 aligns across 12 bases. CDR1 is MNHEY, CDR2 SMNVEV, per germline (reference sequence). The CDR3 runs 19 residues. V lost 2 bases to trimming and J lost 1 base; unmatched junction nucleotides: 9. CDR3 in DNA: TGTGCCAGCAGTTTAGAGGGCCTAGCGGGAGGGTTTTCCTACAATGAGCAGTTCTTC. It translates to CASSLEGLAGGFSYNEQFF.

The chain has TRBV30 and TRBJ1-4; 7 bases align to TRBD1. This CDR3 region has 13 residues. V gave up 3 bases and J gave up 4 bases; unmatched junction bases: 2. Germline V CDR1 and CDR2: GTSNPN, SVGIG (reference sequence). The CDR3 is CAWRQGFNEKLFF. CDR3 bases: TGTGCCTGGAGACAGGGGTTTAATGAAAAACTGTTTTTT. The complete variable domain, with remaining parts taken from reference TRBV30 and TRBJ1-4, reads SQTIHQWPATLVQPVGSPLSLECTVEGTSNPNLYWYRQAAGRGLQLLFYSVGIGQISSEVPQNLSASRPQDRQFILSSKKLLLSDSGFYLCAWRQGFNEKLFFGSGTQLSVL.

The chain uses TRBV9 and TRBJ1-6, with D perhaps TRBD1 (5 bases). Germline assignment: CDR1 SGDLS and CDR2 YYNGEE. Trimming pared 0 bases from V and 5 bases from J, leaving 9 bases between. The CDR3 is 15 amino acids. The chain's CDR3 is CASSVGTTNNSPLHF. As DNA, the CDR3 is TGTGCCAGCAGCGTAGGGACAACAAATAATTCACCCCTCCACTTT.

This clonotype appeared a few times. The V call is TRBV5-1, the J call TRBJ1-6; no definite D call. Germline loops: CDR1 SGHRS, CDR2 YFSETQ. This CDR3 is built from 14 residues. V was cut by 0 bases and J by 5 bases, with 6 bases left in between. This chain's CDR3 is CASSLETDNSPLHF. The CDR3, as DNA: TGCGCCAGCAGCTTGGAAACCGATAATTCACCCCTCCACTTT. The full variable domain, its missing parts supplied by reference TRBV5-1 and TRBJ1-6, is KAGVTQTPRYLIKTRGQQVTLSCSPISGHRSVSWYQQTPGQGLQFLFEYFSETQRNKGNFPGRFSGRQFSNSRSEMNVSTLELGDSALYLCASSLETDNSPLHFGNGTRLTVT.

This clonotype has more than one count but fewer than ten. The V call is TRBV6-2 or TRBV6-3, the J call TRBJ2-2; D uncertain. The CDR3 runs to 11 residues. Trimming removed 9 bases at V and 7 bases at J, with 9 bases between. Germline V gene lookup returns CDR1 MNHEY and CDR2 SVGEGT. CDR3 bases: TGTGCCAGTTTTGCGGACGGGGAGCTGTTTTTT. It yields the protein CASFADGELFF.

The sample holds many counts of this clonotype. The V gene is TRBV19, the J gene TRBJ1-3, with 7 bases identical to TRBD1. The CDR3 length is 15 residues. Germline CDR1 LNHDA, CDR2 SQIVND (reference sequence). J gave up 6 bases and V 7 bases, and 12 bases lay outside the gene matches. The CDR3 coding sequence is TGTGCCAGTAACACGCCAAGGGGGCCTGAAAACACCATATATTTT. Protein product: CASNTPRGPENTIYF.

This clonotype was picked up many times. The chain carries TRBV5-6 and TRBJ2-4, with 9 positions matching TRBD2. V gave up 4 bases and J gave up 0 bases; unmatched junction bases: 5. The germline V gene encodes CDR1 SGHDT and CDR2 YYEEEE. This CDR3 region has 16 residues. CDR3 sequence: CASSELLAGAKNIQYF. The CDR3 DNA follows: TGTGCCAGCAGCGAGTTACTAGCGGGAGCCAAAAACATTCAGTACTTC. Using reference TRBV5-6 and TRBJ2-4 for the parts outside the CDR3, the full variable domain is DAGVTQSPTHLIKTRGQQVTLRCSPKSGHDTVSWYQQALGQGPQFIFQYYEEEERQRGNFPDRFSGHQFPNYSSELNVNALLLGDSALYLCASSELLAGAKNIQYFGAGTRLSVL.

This clonotype showed up just a few times. V is TRBV6-1 and J is TRBJ2-5, with a possible D match to TRBD1 (5 bases). Germline CDR1 is MNHNS and CDR2 is SASEGT. Trimming removed 7 bases from V and 0 bases from J, with 15 bases in between. This CDR3 comprises 15 residues. The CDR3 reads CASKVTVTYQETQYF. CDR3 in DNA: TGTGCCAGCAAGGTGACAGTGACGTACCAAGAGACCCAGTACTTC.

The table lists this clonotype with many counts. The rearrangement links TRBV20-1 to TRBJ2-1; a possible D gene is TRBD1 (6 bases). CDR1 is DFQATT and CDR2 is SNEGSKA in the germline V gene (reference sequence). This CDR3 contains 14 residues. The V end was cut by 4 bases, the J end by 1 base, with 11 bases between. For the CDR3, the DNA is TGCAGTGCTAAGGACCAGGGGTCCTACAATGAGCAGTTCTTC. This gives the protein CSAKDQGSYNEQFF.

The chain carries TRBV3-1 and TRBJ2-5; D is undetermined. V was shortened by 4 bases and J by 5 bases, with 11 bases between the two germline ends. Germline V lookup: CDR1 LGHDT, CDR2 YNNKEL (reference sequence). This CDR3 comprises 13 residues. CDR3 residues: CASSPPKSETQYF. DNA of the CDR3: TGTGCCAGCAGCCCACCCAAATCGGAGACCCAGTACTTC.

This clonotype was detected only a few times. J is TRBJ1-4 and V is TRBV4-2, with a tentative D call TRBD1 (5 bases). Per germline, CDR1 LGHNA and CDR2 YNFKEQ. V dropped 3 bases and J dropped 7 bases, with 15 bases sitting between them. The CDR3 is made up of 15 amino acids. This CDR3 reads CASSHKRDGGEKLFF. The CDR3, as DNA: TGTGCCAGCAGCCATAAGAGGGACGGGGGTGAAAAACTGTTTTTT.